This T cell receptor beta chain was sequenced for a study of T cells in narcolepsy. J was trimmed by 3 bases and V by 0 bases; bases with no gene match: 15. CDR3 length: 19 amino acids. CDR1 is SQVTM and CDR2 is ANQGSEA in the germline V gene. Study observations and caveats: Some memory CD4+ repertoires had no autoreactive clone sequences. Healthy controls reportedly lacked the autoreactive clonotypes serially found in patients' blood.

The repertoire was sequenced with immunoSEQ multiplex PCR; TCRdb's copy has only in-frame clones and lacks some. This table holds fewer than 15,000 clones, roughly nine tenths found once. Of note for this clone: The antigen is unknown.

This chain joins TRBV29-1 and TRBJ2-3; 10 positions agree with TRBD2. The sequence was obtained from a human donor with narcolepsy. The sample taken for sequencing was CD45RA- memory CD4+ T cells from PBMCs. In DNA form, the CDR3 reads TGCAGCGTTGAAGAATTGAGAACTAGCGGGACCTATGGGACAGATACGCAGTATTTT. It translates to CSVEELRTSGTYGTDTQYF.